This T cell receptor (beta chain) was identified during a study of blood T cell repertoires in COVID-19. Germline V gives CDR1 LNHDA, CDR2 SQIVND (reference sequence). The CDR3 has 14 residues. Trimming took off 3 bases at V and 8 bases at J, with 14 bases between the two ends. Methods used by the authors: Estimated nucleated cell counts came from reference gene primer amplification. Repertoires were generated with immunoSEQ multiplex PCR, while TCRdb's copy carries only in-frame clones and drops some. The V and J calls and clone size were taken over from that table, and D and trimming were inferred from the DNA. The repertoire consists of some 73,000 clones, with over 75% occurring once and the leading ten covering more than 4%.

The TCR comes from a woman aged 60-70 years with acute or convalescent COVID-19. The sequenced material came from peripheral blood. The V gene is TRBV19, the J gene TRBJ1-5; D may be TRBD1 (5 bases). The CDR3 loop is CASSIGQGQEPQHF. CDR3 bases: TGTGCCAGTAGTATTGGGCAGGGTCAAGAGCCCCAGCATTTT.